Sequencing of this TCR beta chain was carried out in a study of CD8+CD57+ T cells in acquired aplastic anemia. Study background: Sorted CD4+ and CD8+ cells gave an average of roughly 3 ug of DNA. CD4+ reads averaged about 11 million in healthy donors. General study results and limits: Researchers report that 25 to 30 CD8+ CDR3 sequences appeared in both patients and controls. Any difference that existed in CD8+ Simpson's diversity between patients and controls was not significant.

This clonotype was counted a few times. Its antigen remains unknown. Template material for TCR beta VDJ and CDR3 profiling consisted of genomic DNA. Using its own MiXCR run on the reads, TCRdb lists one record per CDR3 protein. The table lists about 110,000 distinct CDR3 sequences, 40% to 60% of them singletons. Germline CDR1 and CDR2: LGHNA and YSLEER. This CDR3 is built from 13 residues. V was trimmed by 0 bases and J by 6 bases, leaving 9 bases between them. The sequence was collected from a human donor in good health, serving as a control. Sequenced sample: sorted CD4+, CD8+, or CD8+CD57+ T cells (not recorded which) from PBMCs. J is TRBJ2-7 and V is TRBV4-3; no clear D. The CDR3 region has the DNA TGCGCCAGCAGCCAAGATATCATCCGCGAGCAGTACTTC. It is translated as CASSQDIIREQYF.